These 26 T cell receptor beta chains were all obtained from the same sample, sequenced in a study of control samples from healthy donors and cancer patients. Assay: immunoSEQ multiplex PCR; the TCRdb copy retains only in-frame clones and omits some. The sample includes 130,000 or so clones, around 90% of them seen just once. Sequencing used blood. The receptors were gathered from a man younger than 35 in good health.

The rearrangement uses TRBV5-4 and TRBJ1-3; possibly TRBD1 for D (6 bases). V was shortened by 0 bases and J by 2 bases, with 9 bases between the two germline ends. Germline CDR1 reads SGHNT; CDR2 reads YYREEE (reference sequence). CDR3 length: 15 amino acids. Here the CDR3 reads CASSLGQAPGNTIYF. Here the CDR3 DNA reads TGTGCCAGCAGCTTGGGACAGGCCCCTGGAAACACCATATATTTT.

The chain has TRBV4-1 and TRBJ2-2; D is unresolved. CDR3 length: 14 residues. V lost 1 base to trimming and J lost 6 bases, with 9 bases between them. Looked up from germline, CDR1 is MGHRA and CDR2 is YSYEKL. In DNA form, the CDR3 reads TGCGCCAGCAGCCAAGCTGGTTCCCCCGGGGAGCTGTTTTTT. It encodes CASSQAGSPGELFF.

The gene calls are TRBV6-5 and TRBJ2-1; 12 bases fit TRBD2. This CDR3 has 15 amino acids. The V gene end was trimmed by 6 bases and the J gene end by 6 bases; junction bases not matched to a gene: 6. Germline V gives CDR1 MNHEY, CDR2 SVGAGI. The DNA of the CDR3 is TGTGCCAGCAGCCTACTAGCGGGGGGACTCAATGAGCAGTTCTTC. Translating gives CASSLLAGGLNEQFF.

The CDR3 spells CASSVEIAGELFF. The CDR3 nucleotides are TGTGCCAGCAGCGTGGAAATCGCCGGGGAGCTGTTTTTT. The J gene is TRBJ2-2, the V gene TRBV7-3; D uncertain. There are 13 residues in the CDR3. Germline lookup yields CDR1 SGHTA and CDR2 FQGTGA. The V end lost 5 bases, the J end lost 6 bases, and 10 bases lay between the germline ends.

V and J are TRBV14 and TRBJ2-6; D is ambiguous. CDR1 and CDR2 (germline): SGHDN, FVKESK. The V end lost 1 base, the J end lost 0 bases, and 7 bases lay between the germline ends. The CDR3 is 16 residues long. CDR3 in DNA: TGTGCCAGCAGCCAAGTAAGGGACTCTGGGGCCAACGTCCTGACTTTC. It specifies CASSQVRDSGANVLTF.

On this clone: Germline and junction disagree at one end, which may indicate a read error. The chain uses TRBV18 and TRBJ1-2; a possible D gene is TRBD1 (6 bases). Germline CDR1 KGHSH, CDR2 LQKENI. This CDR3 has 11 amino acids. This CDR3 is CASHMGGHRNF. The DNA of the CDR3 is TGTGCCAGCCACATGGGGGGGCATCGGAACTTC.

The gene calls are TRBV28 and TRBJ2-7; TRBD1 agrees at 9 bases. This CDR3 comprises 13 residues. CDR1 is MDHEN and CDR2 is SYDVKM in the germline V gene. V lost 6 bases, J lost 6 bases, and 6 bases stayed unmatched. The CDR3 region is CASRTSGQGEQYF. CDR3 DNA: TGTGCCAGCAGAACTTCGGGACAGGGCGAGCAGTACTTC.

J is TRBJ2-7 and V is TRBV12-3 or TRBV12-4, with TRBD1 identical over 8 bases. The J segment lost 5 bases and the V segment lost 6 bases, leaving 6 bases of the junction unmatched. CDR3 length: 13 residues. CDR3 nucleotides: TGTGCCAGCAGCCTGGGACAGGTTAACGAGCAGTACTTC. Its translation is CASSLGQVNEQYF.

The chain carries TRBV6-5 and TRBJ2-3; TRBD1 aligns across 8 bases. Germline CDR1 MNHEY, CDR2 SVGAGI. V trimming: 2 bases; J trimming: 1 base; junction bases outside the gene matches: 5. This CDR3 spans 16 amino acids. The CDR3 reads CASSYPTDRGTDTQYF. The CDR3 DNA is TGTGCCAGCAGTTACCCAACGGACAGGGGCACAGATACGCAGTATTTT.

The chain combines TRBV4-1 with TRBJ2-1; 7 bases fit TRBD2. This CDR3 spans 19 amino acids. The V and J ends lost 0 bases and 12 bases, in that order; junction bases with no gene match: 23. Per the germline V gene, CDR1 is MGHRA and CDR2 is YSYEKL. The CDR3 nucleotides read TGCGCCAGCAGCCAAGATAGGTCCTTAATTAGCGGGTTTGAATTTGGGCAGTTCTTC. This sequence encodes CASSQDRSLISGFEFGQFF.

The J gene is TRBJ1-3, the V gene TRBV30; D unresolved. This CDR3 has 13 amino acids. CDR1 is GTSNPN, CDR2 SVGIG, per germline (reference sequence). Trimming shortened V by 4 bases and J by 1 base, and 8 bases separated the two germline ends. The DNA for the CDR3 is TGTGCCTGGAAGATCAAGTCTGGAAACACCATATATTTT. It specifies CAWKIKSGNTIYF.

The rearrangement uses TRBV28 and TRBJ2-7; tentatively, D is TRBD2 (5 bases). The germline gives CDR1 MDHEN, CDR2 SYDVKM. CDR3 size: 14 residues. V gave up 3 bases and J gave up 3 bases, with 12 bases separating them. The CDR3 region has the DNA TGTGCCAGCAGTTTTGGCCGGACTGGCTACGAGCAGTACTTC. Its translation: CASSFGRTGYEQYF.

The chain uses TRBV30 and TRBJ1-2; D ambiguous. The CDR3 is 11 residues long. CDR1 is GTSNPN, CDR2 SVGIG, per germline (reference sequence). Trimming left V 7 bases short and J 2 bases short, with 8 bases between. CDR3 in amino acids: CASDGNYGYTF. The CDR3 nucleotides read TGTGCCTCCGACGGGAACTATGGCTACACCTTC.

V gene TRBV6-5 combines with J gene TRBJ1-2; the D gene is possibly TRBD1 (6 bases). The CDR3 has 14 residues. Germline lookup yields CDR1 MNHEY and CDR2 SVGAGI. DNA for the CDR3: TGTGCGGCTGGGTGGGGGGCTGGGAGCTATGGCTACACCTTC. Encoded protein: CAAGWGAGSYGYTF.

The chain employs TRBV28 and TRBJ2-7, with 8 bases matching TRBD1. The CDR3 runs to 16 residues. CDR1 is MDHEN and CDR2 is SYDVKM in the germline V gene. V lost 6 bases, J lost 4 bases, and 14 bases stayed unmatched. The DNA for the CDR3 is TGTGCCAGCAGCGTACGGCCGCAGGGGGCTCCTTACGAGCAGTACTTC. This encodes CASSVRPQGAPYEQYF. Combining the CDR3 with reference TRBV28 and TRBJ2-7 gives the whole variable domain DVKVTQSSRYLVKRTGEKVFLECVQDMDHENMFWYRQDPGLGLRLIYFSYDVKMKEKGDIPEGYSVSREKKERFSLILESASTNQTSMYLCASSVRPQGAPYEQYFGPGTRLTVT.

The V gene is TRBV5-4, the J gene TRBJ2-5, with 7 nucleotides matching TRBD2. This CDR3 contains 13 residues. The J segment lost 3 bases and the V segment lost 5 bases, leaving 4 bases of the junction unmatched. Germline V gene lookup returns CDR1 SGHNT and CDR2 YYREEE (reference sequence). CDR3 residues: CASRKAGEETQYF. Here the CDR3 DNA reads TGTGCCAGCAGAAAGGCGGGGGAAGAGACCCAGTACTTC. Drawing the rest from reference TRBV5-4 and TRBJ2-5, the complete variable domain is ETGVTQSPTHLIKTRGQQVTLRCSSQSGHNTVSWYQQALGQGPQFIFQYYREEENGRGNFPPRFSGLQFPNYSSELNVNALELDDSALYLCASRKAGEETQYFGPGTRLLVL.

The rearrangement links TRBV11-2 to TRBJ2-7; no clear D gene. Trimming removed 3 bases from V and 0 bases from J, with 15 bases in between. Per germline, CDR1 SGHAT and CDR2 FQNNGV. The CDR3 has 16 amino acids. This CDR3 reads CASSFPSHTLSYEQYF. The DNA of the CDR3 is TGTGCCAGCAGCTTCCCTTCACACACGCTCTCCTACGAGCAGTACTTC.

The chain recombines TRBV5-1 with TRBJ2-7, with D possibly being TRBD1 (7 bases). V was shortened by 7 bases and J by 3 bases, with 14 bases between the two germline ends. The germline V gene encodes CDR1 SGHRS and CDR2 YFSETQ. The CDR3 covers 13 residues. Here the CDR3 reads CASRGTAFYEQYF. CDR3 in DNA: TGCGCCAGCCGGGGGACAGCCTTCTACGAGCAGTACTTC.

The rearrangement joins TRBV6-1 to TRBJ2-7; D uncertain. Germline V CDR1 and CDR2: MNHNS, SASEGT. Trimming removed 2 bases from V and 3 bases from J, with 8 bases in between. This CDR3 comprises 13 residues. CDR3 in amino acids: CASSESWGYEQYF. DNA of the CDR3: TGTGCCAGCAGTGAAAGTTGGGGCTACGAGCAGTACTTC.

This chain links TRBV19 with TRBJ1-2; 7 bases map to TRBD1. Germline V CDR1 and CDR2: LNHDA, SQIVND (reference sequence). This CDR3 has 14 residues. Trimming cost V 3 bases and J 5 bases; bases outside gene matches: 6. This chain's CDR3 is CASSIRDSLYGYTF. The CDR3 coding sequence is TGTGCCAGTAGTATCCGGGACAGCCTATATGGCTACACCTTC.

The chain uses TRBV7-9 and TRBJ2-7, with D possibly being TRBD1 (6 bases). Germline CDR1 reads SEHNR; CDR2 reads FQNEAQ (reference sequence). The CDR3 covers 14 residues. Trimming shortened V by 5 bases and J by 1 base, and 12 bases separated the two germline ends. CDR3 region: CASSPPTGSYEQYF. In nucleotides, the CDR3 is TGTGCCAGCAGCCCACCGACAGGATCCTACGAGCAGTACTTC.

The V and J genes are TRBV30 and TRBJ2-7; no clear D. V shed 7 bases and J shed 2 bases, with 9 bases lying between them. The CDR3 runs to 11 residues. Germline assignment: CDR1 GTSNPN and CDR2 SVGIG (reference sequence). The CDR3 region is CASSDTYEQYF. The CDR3 nucleotides are TGTGCCTCCTCCGATACCTACGAGCAGTACTTC.

The chain uses TRBV6-5 and TRBJ2-5; TRBD1 matches at 8 bases. This CDR3 region has 14 residues. After removal of 5 bases from V and 5 bases from J, the junction contained 7 bases not matched to a gene. The germline V gene encodes CDR1 MNHEY and CDR2 SVGAGI. DNA for the CDR3: TGTGCCAGCAGTAGGGGGACAGGCTGGGAGACCCAGTACTTC. Residues: CASSRGTGWETQYF.

V is TRBV5-1 and J is TRBJ2-5, with a tentative D call TRBD1 (6 bases). V lost 5 bases, J lost 5 bases, and 16 bases lay in between. Germline V gene data show CDR1 as SGHRS and CDR2 as YFSETQ. The CDR3 is 14 amino acids. The CDR3 DNA sequence: TGCGCCAGCAGTACAGGGCTTGGGTTGGAGACCCAGTACTTC. Protein sequence: CASSTGLGLETQYF. Full variable domain (missing parts from reference TRBV5-1 and TRBJ2-5): KAGVTQTPRYLIKTRGQQVTLSCSPISGHRSVSWYQQTPGQGLQFLFEYFSETQRNKGNFPGRFSGRQFSNSRSEMNVSTLELGDSALYLCASSTGLGLETQYFGPGTRLLVL.

The chain has TRBV15 and TRBJ2-5, with TRBD1 identical over 7 bases. Trimming cost V 1 base and J 5 bases; bases outside gene matches: 13. The germline V gene has CDR1 LNHNV and CDR2 YYDKDF (reference sequence). CDR3 size: 17 residues. This CDR3 is CATSRAPRQGIGETQYF. CDR3 in DNA: TGTGCCACCAGCAGAGCCCCCCGACAGGGCATTGGGGAGACCCAGTACTTC.

V and J are TRBV7-2 and TRBJ1-2; D perhaps matches TRBD1 (6 bases). The CDR3 consists of 13 residues. From germline, CDR1 is SGHTA and CDR2 FQGNSA. Trimming pared 6 bases from V and 4 bases from J, leaving 12 bases between. CDR3 DNA sequence: TGTGCCAGCAGACCACAGGGTCCCTATGGCTACACCTTC. Protein sequence: CASRPQGPYGYTF.